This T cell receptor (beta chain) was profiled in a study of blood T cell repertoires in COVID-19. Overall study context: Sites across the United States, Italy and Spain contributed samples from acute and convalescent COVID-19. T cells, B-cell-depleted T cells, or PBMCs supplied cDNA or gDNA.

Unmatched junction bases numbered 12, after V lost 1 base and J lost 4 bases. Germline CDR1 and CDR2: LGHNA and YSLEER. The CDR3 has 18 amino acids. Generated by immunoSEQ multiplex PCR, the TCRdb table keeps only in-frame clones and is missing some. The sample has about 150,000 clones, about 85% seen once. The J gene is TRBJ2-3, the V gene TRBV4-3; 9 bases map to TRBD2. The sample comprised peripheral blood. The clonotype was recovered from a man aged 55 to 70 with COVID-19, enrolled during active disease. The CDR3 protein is CASSQALAGGARADTQYF. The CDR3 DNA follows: TGCGCCAGCAGCCAAGCCCTCGCGGGGGGGGCCCGTGCAGATACGCAGTATTTT.